A single sample is the source of the 21 T cell receptor beta chains below, sequenced in a study of blood T cell repertoires in COVID-19. Generated by immunoSEQ multiplex PCR, the TCRdb table keeps only in-frame clones and is missing some. The sample contains 250,000 to 350,000 clones, around 85% of which appear only once. The material sequenced was peripheral blood. The receptors shown here come from a human donor with COVID-19, enrolled during active disease. The donor label of this sample is uncertain.

V gene TRBV5-1 combines with J gene TRBJ2-7; 10 bases are a match to TRBD1. V shed 5 bases, J shed 4 bases, and the junction held 9 bases outside the gene matches. Germline V CDR1 and CDR2: SGHRS, YFSETQ. The CDR3 is made up of 15 amino acids. The CDR3 bases are TGCGCCAGCAGTCCAAGGTTGGGACAGGGGTACGAGCAGTACTTC. It is translated as CASSPRLGQGYEQYF. Using reference TRBV5-1 and TRBJ2-7 for the parts outside the CDR3, the full variable domain is KAGVTQTPRYLIKTRGQQVTLSCSPISGHRSVSWYQQTPGQGLQFLFEYFSETQRNKGNFPGRFSGRQFSNSRSEMNVSTLELGDSALYLCASSPRLGQGYEQYFGPGTRLTVT.

The chain joins TRBV29-1 to TRBJ1-4, with D maybe TRBD1 (6 bases). Trimming removed 7 bases from V and 8 bases from J, with 14 bases in between. The CDR3 is 12 residues long. Germline CDR1 and CDR2: SQVTM and ANQGSEA. The CDR3 spells CSAGQRGEKLFF. As DNA, the CDR3 is TGCAGCGCGGGTCAAAGGGGGGAAAAACTGTTTTTT.

The CDR3 sequence is CASSPRTSSNEQFF. The DNA of the CDR3 is TGTGCCAGCAGCCCTAGGACTAGTAGCAATGAGCAGTTCTTC. The chain has TRBV14 and TRBJ2-1; 7 bases are a match to TRBD2. V dropped 4 bases and J dropped 6; count of bases not matched to a gene: 6. Looked up from germline, CDR1 is SGHDN and CDR2 is FVKESK. The CDR3 extends over 14 amino acids. Combining the CDR3 with reference TRBV14 and TRBJ2-1 gives the whole variable domain EAGVTQFPSHSVIEKGQTVTLRCDPISGHDNLYWYRRVMGKEIKFLLHFVKESKQDESGMPNNRFLAERTGGTYSTLKVQPAELEDSGVYFCASSPRTSSNEQFFGPGTRLTVL.

The chain is built from TRBV2 and TRBJ1-2; 8 nucleotides line up with TRBD1. Germline values: CDR1 SNHLY, CDR2 FYNNEI. This CDR3 region has 16 residues. V shed 5 bases, J shed 7 bases, and the junction held 15 bases outside the gene matches. The CDR3 here is CASSPTGVPAIGGYTF. The DNA for the CDR3 is TGTGCCAGCAGTCCGACAGGGGTTCCGGCAATTGGTGGCTACACCTTC. Variable domain in full (rest from reference TRBV2 and TRBJ1-2): EPEVTQTPSHQVTQMGQEVILRCVPISNHLYFYWYRQILGQKVEFLVSFYNNEISEKSEIFDDQFSVERPDGSNFTLKIRSTKLEDSAMYFCASSPTGVPAIGGYTFGSGTRLTVV.

The rearrangement uses TRBV6-1 and TRBJ1-2, with D unclear. Between the trimmed V and J ends, which lost 3 bases and 0 bases, there was a span of 5 bases. This CDR3 has 13 amino acids. Germline V gene sequence: CDR1 MNHNS, CDR2 SASEGT. The DNA of the CDR3 is TGTGCCAGCAGTGAGGCCGCTAACTATGGCTACACCTTC. Residues: CASSEAANYGYTF.

The chain couples TRBV19 to TRBJ2-5, with 7 nucleotides matching TRBD1. Per germline, CDR1 LNHDA and CDR2 SQIVND (reference sequence). V lost 6 bases and J lost 0; bases outside the gene matches: 10. The CDR3 contains 16 residues. The CDR3 spells CASSTRTGQYQETQYF. In nucleotides, the CDR3 is TGTGCCAGTAGCACGCGGACAGGCCAGTACCAAGAGACCCAGTACTTC.

This chain uses TRBV7-3 with TRBJ1-3, with D perhaps matching TRBD1 (5 bases). The germline CDR1 and CDR2 sequences are SGHTA and FQGTGA. The CDR3 spans 16 residues. V lost 0 bases, J lost 0 bases, and 9 bases lay in between. The CDR3 spells CASSLTGGISGNTIYF. CDR3 nucleotides: TGTGCCAGCAGCTTAACGGGGGGGATCTCTGGAAACACCATATATTTT.

Details on this clone: Other DNA sequences within the sample encode an identical CDR3. The chain couples TRBV27 to TRBJ1-2, with D tentatively TRBD1 (6 bases). This CDR3 is built from 12 residues. Germline CDR1 reads MNHEY; CDR2 reads SMNVEV (reference sequence). Trimming took 6 bases from V and 3 from J, leaving 8 bases between them. DNA for the CDR3: TGTGCCAGCAGCCACAGGGACTATGGCTACACCTTC. Its translation: CASSHRDYGYTF.

This chain joins TRBV27 and TRBJ2-7; 12 bases are shared with TRBD2. The CDR3 has 15 amino acids. V lost 5 bases, J lost 2 bases, and 4 bases stayed unmatched. Germline V gene lookup returns CDR1 MNHEY and CDR2 SMNVEV (reference sequence). The CDR3 region has the DNA TGTGCCAGCAGTCCCGGACTAGCGGGGACCTACGAGCAGTACTTC. Encoded protein: CASSPGLAGTYEQYF.

The chain employs TRBV2 and TRBJ2-7; 10 positions match TRBD1. This CDR3 is built from 13 residues. Trimming took 7 bases from V and 6 from J; bases not matched to a gene: 6. Germline assignment: CDR1 SNHLY and CDR2 FYNNEI. This CDR3 reads CASNRDRGSEQYF. CDR3 nucleotide sequence: TGTGCCAGCAACCGGGACAGGGGATCCGAGCAGTACTTC.

The gene calls are TRBV7-2 and TRBJ2-7; 8 bases are a match to TRBD2. This CDR3 region has 14 residues. Germline V CDR1 and CDR2: SGHTA, FQGNSA. The ends lost 5 bases at V and 3 bases at J; junction bases unmatched: 6. CDR3 DNA sequence: TGTGCCAGCAGCCCGCGCGGGGGGTACTACGAGCAGTACTTC. It encodes CASSPRGGYYEQYF.

The rearrangement joins TRBV9 to TRBJ2-7; 13 bases are shared with TRBD2. There are 19 residues in the CDR3. After removal of 7 bases from V and 6 bases from J, the junction contained 22 bases not matched to a gene. The germline V gene has CDR1 SGDLS and CDR2 YYNGEE. In nucleotides, the CDR3 is TGTGCCAGCTCGGTTCAGGATGGGACTAGCGGGATGGGGAGGAGCGAGCAGTACTTC. As protein: CASSVQDGTSGMGRSEQYF.

The chain carries TRBV6-5 and TRBJ1-1; D might be TRBD1 (6 bases). The V end was cut by 4 bases, the J end by 0 bases, with 15 bases between. Germline V gene lookup returns CDR1 MNHEY and CDR2 SVGAGI. This CDR3 contains 16 residues. This chain's CDR3 is CASSSSLRGLNTEAFF. Written as DNA, the CDR3 is TGTGCCAGCAGTTCAAGCCTCAGGGGATTGAACACTGAAGCTTTCTTT.

This sequence joins TRBV10-3 and TRBJ2-5; tentative D call: TRBD2 (5 bases). CDR1 ENHRY and CDR2 SYGVKD come from the germline V gene. The CDR3 covers 16 residues. V dropped 0 bases and J dropped 3 bases, with 14 bases sitting between them. For the CDR3, the DNA is TGTGCCATCAGTGAGTCGACTCGGAGGCAGGAAGAGACCCAGTACTTC. Protein product: CAISESTRRQEETQYF.

This chain joins TRBV11-2 and TRBJ2-5; 10 nucleotides line up with TRBD2. This CDR3 region has 14 residues. Looked up from germline, CDR1 is SGHAT and CDR2 is FQNNGV. J gave up 4 bases and V 4 bases, and 3 bases lay outside the gene matches. DNA of the CDR3: TGTGCCAGCAGCTATTTAGCGGGAGGAGAGACCCAGTACTTC. As protein: CASSYLAGGETQYF.

This rearrangement joins TRBV9 to TRBJ1-4; TRBD1 might be the D (5 bases). V lost 3 bases and J 3 bases, leaving 15 bases between the germline ends. The CDR3 runs 16 residues. Per germline, CDR1 SGDLS and CDR2 YYNGEE. CDR3: CASSAAGPAANEKLFF. CDR3 nucleotide sequence: TGTGCCAGCAGCGCCGCAGGGCCCGCGGCTAATGAAAAACTGTTTTTT.

The CDR3 loop is CASQTGGGPGSYNEQFF. The CDR3 coding sequence is TGTGCCAGCCAAACCGGGGGAGGGCCGGGATCCTACAATGAGCAGTTCTTC. The chain couples TRBV19 to TRBJ2-1, with 7 nucleotides matching TRBD2. Germline V gives CDR1 LNHDA, CDR2 SQIVND (reference sequence). The length of the CDR3 is 17 residues. V was clipped by 9 bases and J by 1 base; unmatched bases: 15.

This chain connects TRBV5-1 to TRBJ2-2, with 8 bases fitting TRBD2. Germline V lookup: CDR1 SGHRS, CDR2 YFSETQ. The CDR3 is made up of 17 amino acids. Germline trimming cut 2 bases from V and 1 base from J; bases unmatched to any gene: 7. This chain's CDR3 is CASSLLAAEGNTGELFF. The CDR3 DNA reads TGCGCCAGCAGCTTACTAGCGGCGGAGGGGAACACCGGGGAGCTGTTTTTT.

This chain links TRBV18 with TRBJ2-1; 7 bases agree with TRBD2. CDR1 is KGHSH and CDR2 is LQKENI in the germline V gene. The CDR3 sequence is 12 residues long. V trimming: 5 bases; J trimming: 10 bases; junction bases outside the gene matches: 5. CDR3 loop: CASSNSAGEQFF. The CDR3 DNA sequence: TGTGCCAGCTCAAACTCAGCGGGAGAGCAGTTCTTC.

The chain joins TRBV20-1 to TRBJ2-1; no definite D call. Trimming left V 0 bases short and J 12 bases short, with 9 bases between. Looked up from germline, CDR1 is DFQATT and CDR2 is SNEGSKA (reference sequence). The CDR3 contains 11 residues. The CDR3 coding sequence is TGCAGTGCTAGAGACCAAAGCTGGCAGTTCTTC. It translates to CSARDQSWQFF.

This clone appeared a single time. The chain employs TRBV6-5 and TRBJ1-5, with 7 bases matching TRBD1. CDR1 is MNHEY and CDR2 is SVGAGI in the germline V gene. After removal of 5 bases from V and 5 bases from J, the junction contained 6 bases not matched to a gene. CDR3 length equals 14 residues. This chain's CDR3 is CASSTQGVHQPQHF. DNA for the CDR3: TGTGCCAGCAGTACTCAGGGGGTGCATCAGCCCCAGCATTTT.